The rows below give T cell receptor beta chains drawn from one sample of a study of blood T cells in healthy people across ages. One entry per CDR3 protein results from TCRdb running MiXCR on the 5' RACE reads. The sample has 850,000 or so distinct CDR3 sequences, around 26% seen once. Sequencing was performed on blood. Receptor source: a woman aged 80 or over in good health. CDR3s include the opening cysteine and the closing phenylalanine or tryptophan. D genes are given only for firm matches. Some rows mark clone size as missing; the rest say once, few, many or name a class of expanded clone.

size	V	D	J	DNA	CDR3
NA	TRBV18	TRBD2	TRBJ2-3	TGTGCCAGCTCACCCTTGGGAGCGGGGGGCATAGATACGCAGTATTTT	CASSPLGAGGIDTQYF
NA	TRBV14	NA	TRBJ2-2	TGTGCCAGCAGCCAAGAAACAGGTTATAACACCGGGGAGCTGTTTTTT	CASSQETGYNTGELFF
many	TRBV14	NA	TRBJ2-1	TGTGCCAGCAGCCAAGTCACAGGGAAGCACTATCAGGCCTACAATGAGCAGTTCTTC	CASSQVTGKHYQAYNEQFF
many	TRBV12-3/TRBV12-4	TRBD1	TRBJ1-2	TGTGCCAGCAGTTTCGAGGGGGCGCGAGGCTACACCTTC	CASSFEGARGYTF
many	TRBV5-1	NA	TRBJ2-1	TGCGCCAGCAGCCCCTTCGGGGGAGTAAAGTTTGATGAGCAGTTCTTC	CASSPFGGVKFDEQFF
once	TRBV11-3	NA	TRBJ1-1	TGTGCCAGCAGCTTAAATATTTACACCGAAGCTTTCTTT	CASSLNIYTEAFF
many	TRBV14	NA	TRBJ1-2	TGTGCCAGCAGCCGGAAGGCAGGGGACTATGGCTACACCTTC	CASSRKAGDYGYTF
NA	TRBV3-1	NA	TRBJ2-1	TGTGCCGGCACGGGTGACAAAAACAATGAGCAGTTCTTC	CAGTGDKNNEQFF
NA	TRBV30	NA	TRBJ2-1	TGTGCCTGGAAGGCAGGTCACTACAATGAGCAGTTCTTC	CAWKAGHYNEQFF
NA	TRBV5-1	TRBD1	TRBJ1-6	TGCGCCAGCAGCGAGGACAGGGGGGATTCACCCCTCCACTTT	CASSEDRGDSPLHF
many	TRBV5-1	TRBD1	TRBJ2-7	TGCGCCAGCACCCAAGTCCCGGGACAGGGCTACGAGCAGTACTTC	CASTQVPGQGYEQYF
few	TRBV24-1	TRBD1	TRBJ2-2	TGTGCCACCAGTGACCCGACAGGGGGCCCATCGAACACCGGGGAGCTGTTTTTT	CATSDPTGGPSNTGELFF
NA	TRBV7-2	TRBD2	TRBJ2-5	TGTGCCAGCAGCTTAGAGTGGCGGGGGAATCGAGAGACCCAGTACTTC	CASSLEWRGNRETQYF
many	TRBV20-1	TRBD1	TRBJ1-2	TGCAGTGCTAGACCCACAGGGGCGACCTACTATGGCTACACCTTC	CSARPTGATYYGYTF
NA	TRBV5-6	TRBD2	TRBJ2-1	TGTGCCAGCAGCCCCCAGTGGGCTAGCGGGATTATCCGGGAGACCCAGTTCTTC	CASSPQWASGIIRETQFF
many	TRBV15	NA	TRBJ2-3	TGTGCCACCAGCAGAGACGGCAGGGCTTGGACAGATACGCAGTATTTT	CATSRDGRAWTDTQYF
many	TRBV7-2	NA	TRBJ2-1	TGTGCCAGCAGCTTAGCAGCGAGCTCCTACAATGAGCAGTTCTTC	CASSLAASSYNEQFF
many	TRBV6-5	TRBD1	TRBJ2-5	TGTGCCAGCAGCGCCACACAGACAGGGGTCAGGGAGACCCAGTACTTC	CASSATQTGVRETQYF
many	TRBV7-2	TRBD2	TRBJ2-3	TGTGCCAGCAGCCCAAGCGGGGGGGTTCCAGATACGCAGTATTTT	CASSPSGGVPDTQYF
many	TRBV7-9	TRBD1	TRBJ1-2	TGTGCCAGCACTCCCAGGGGGCGCGGCTATGGCTACACCTTC	CASTPRGRGYGYTF
NA	TRBV29-1	TRBD2	TRBJ2-1	TGCAGCGTTGAGGGTAAGGGGTCTAGCGGAAGCTCCTACAATGAGCAGTTCTTC	CSVEGKGSSGSSYNEQFF
few	TRBV6-1	TRBD1	TRBJ1-1	TGTGCCAGCAGTAAAACCACGGGACAGGGACATCCTCCCACCGAAGCTTTCTTT	CASSKTTGQGHPPTEAFF
many	TRBV6-2/TRBV6-3	NA	TRBJ2-5	TGTGCCAGCACCCACGGGCTAGCGACGAGCCAAGAGACCCAGTACTTC	CASTHGLATSQETQYF
NA	TRBV3-1	TRBD1	TRBJ1-1	TGTACCAGCAGCCATAACAGGGGGCGGGATACTGAAGCTTTCTTT	CTSSHNRGRDTEAFF
NA	TRBV20-1	NA	TRBJ1-5	TGCAGTGCTAGCGGGTTTAGCAATCAGCCCCAGCATTTT	CSASGFSNQPQHF
NA	TRBV11-2	NA	TRBJ2-1	TGTGCCAGCAGCTTATCAGGGGAGGATGAGCAGTTCTTC	CASSLSGEDEQFF
few	TRBV5-1	NA	TRBJ1-6	TGCGCCAGCAGCTTGTCTTCAGGGACCCATTCACCCCTCCACTTT	CASSLSSGTHSPLHF
many	TRBV21-1	NA	TRBJ2-1	TGTGCCAGCAGCAAAGACCCGGGAAATGAGCAGTTCTTC	CASSKDPGNEQFF
many	TRBV12-3/TRBV12-4	NA	TRBJ2-1	TGTGCCAGCAGTTTGTCGACTAGCTACAATGAGCAGTTCTTC	CASSLSTSYNEQFF
NA	TRBV7-9	NA	TRBJ1-1	TGTGCCAGCACTCGCGTCGAGGAGAACACTGAAGCTTTCTTT	CASTRVEENTEAFF
many	TRBV6-2/TRBV6-3	TRBD1	TRBJ2-5	TGTGCCAGCAGGGCTTCCGGGACAGGGGGAAAAGAGACCCAGTACTTC	CASRASGTGGKETQYF
NA	TRBV7-9	TRBD1	TRBJ2-2	TGTGCCAGCAGACTCGACAGGGGATCGGCCGGGGAGCTGTTTTTT	CASRLDRGSAGELFF
few	TRBV5-1	TRBD2	TRBJ2-7	TGCGCCAGCAGCGGGGGCGGGGGGGCTAACGAGCAGTACTTC	CASSGGGGANEQYF
many	TRBV4-2	TRBD1	TRBJ1-2	TGTGCCAGCAGCCAAGAAAACAGGGGGCCGATTGGCTACACCTTC	CASSQENRGPIGYTF
many	TRBV28	NA	TRBJ2-1	TGTGCCAGCAGTTTGAGGGGGGATGGGTACAATGAGCAGTTCTTC	CASSLRGDGYNEQFF
NA	TRBV29-1	NA	TRBJ1-1	TGCAGCGTTGAAGTTAGGCCGGTGGCTTTCTTT	CSVEVRPVAFF
NA	TRBV30	TRBD2	TRBJ2-4	TGTGCCTGGAGTGTCATCGCGCTAGCGGGAGGCAAAAACATTCAGTACTTC	CAWSVIALAGGKNIQYF
many	TRBV12-3/TRBV12-4	NA	TRBJ1-4	TGTGCCAGCAAACGCTCAGGGAGCGGTGAAAAACTGTTTTTT	CASKRSGSGEKLFF
many	TRBV20-1	TRBD2	TRBJ2-5	TGCAGTGCTAGAGGACTAGCGGGGGCTGAAAATCAAGAGACCCAGTACTTC	CSARGLAGAENQETQYF
NA	TRBV6-2/TRBV6-3	NA	TRBJ1-5	TGTGCCAGCAGTTACCATCCTCAGCCCCAGCATTTT	CASSYHPQPQHF
NA	TRBV28	TRBD1	TRBJ2-7	TGTGCCAGCAGTTTCGGGGACAGGATAGCCTACGAGCAGTACTTC	CASSFGDRIAYEQYF
many	TRBV6-5	TRBD1	TRBJ2-4	TGTGCCAGCAGGTCCCTCCCCGGGACAGGGGTTTCCAAAAACATTCAGTACTTC	CASRSLPGTGVSKNIQYF
many	TRBV7-2	NA	TRBJ2-7	TGTGCCAGCAGCTTAGTTCAAGGCGAGCAGTACTTC	CASSLVQGEQYF
NA	TRBV12-3/TRBV12-4	NA	TRBJ2-7	TGTACCAGCACCCAGTCCCACATGCAAAACAATGAGCAGTACTTC	CTSTQSHMQNNEQYF
few	TRBV18	NA	TRBJ2-1	TGTGCCAGCTCACCCTTGACTCATGGTGAGCAGTTCTTC	CASSPLTHGEQFF
NA	TRBV3-1	TRBD1	TRBJ2-2	TGTGCCAGCAGGGAAGAGGGGGCGCAGACCGGGGAGCTGTTTTTT	CASREEGAQTGELFF
many	TRBV6-2/TRBV6-3	TRBD1	TRBJ1-2	TGTGCCAGCAGTTACTCCGGGACAGGGGTCGGCTACACCTTC	CASSYSGTGVGYTF
few	TRBV5-6	NA	TRBJ1-1	TGTGCCAGCAGCGATCTTTTGGGACAAGCTTTCTTT	CASSDLLGQAFF
many	TRBV3-1	NA	TRBJ1-5	TGTGCCAGCAGCCATCGAGGTCAGCCCCAGCATTTT	CASSHRGQPQHF
many	TRBV18	NA	TRBJ2-7	TGTGCCAGCTCACCACCGGGTCTAAACGAGCAGTACTTC	CASSPPGLNEQYF
NA	TRBV6-5	NA	TRBJ1-6	TGTGCCAGCAGTTACGAGGTCCTCAAAGGGTCACCCCTCCACTTT	CASSYEVLKGSPLHF
many	TRBV7-9	NA	TRBJ1-2	TGTGCCAGCAGCTCACCCCCTTACACCTTC	CASSSPPYTF
few	TRBV18	TRBD1	TRBJ1-2	TGTGCCAGCTCGGAAGGACAGGCCCGTGGCTACACCTTC	CASSEGQARGYTF